This T cell receptor (beta chain) was sequenced during a study of blood T cell repertoires in COVID-19. For the study at large: The United States, Italy and Spain provided the acute and convalescent COVID-19 samples.

TCRdb keeps only in-frame clones here, not all; method: immunoSEQ multiplex PCR. The table includes a few hundred thousand clones, around 88% detected once. The CDR3 totals 17 residues. The germline V gene has CDR1 SGHRS and CDR2 YFSETQ. V lost 0 bases and J lost 3; bases outside the gene matches: 9. This clonotype was sampled from a man aged 25-45 years with active or convalescent COVID-19. The chain is built from TRBV5-1 and TRBJ2-7, with 10 bases lining up with TRBD2. Sequenced sample: peripheral blood. The CDR3 here is CASSLASGGKINYEQYF. In DNA, the CDR3 is TGCGCCAGCAGCTTGGCTAGCGGGGGAAAGATAAACTACGAGCAGTACTTC.